This T cell receptor (beta chain) was retrieved from a study of blood T cells in healthy people across ages. Study-level findings and limits: The recorded TCR beta diversity per million T cells decreased in a roughly linear manner with age.

The V gene's germline CDR1 is KGHSH and CDR2 LQKENI. The CDR3 has 14 amino acids. Each donor gave ten milliliters of peripheral blood. This clonotype was observed at least ten times. Its matching antigen is unknown. The junction does not match germline at one end; this may be a read error. Through a sample-barcoded 5' primer and a J-beta primer mix, a second PCR was run for about 6 to 12 cycles. Every single cDNA molecule received a tag from a template-switch adaptor with 12 random nucleotides. TCRdb fed the 5' RACE reads into MiXCR, producing one record per CDR3 protein. The sample has around 1.7 million distinct CDR3 sequences, roughly 27% seen once.

The TCR sequence derives from a woman under 40 in good health. Material for sequencing was blood. V usage is TRBV18 and J usage is TRBJ2-7; 8 nucleotides line up with TRBD1. CDR3 sequence (DNA): TGCGCCAGCAGCCCGGGACAGGAGACCTACGAGCAGTACTTC. It yields the protein CASSPGQETYEQYF.